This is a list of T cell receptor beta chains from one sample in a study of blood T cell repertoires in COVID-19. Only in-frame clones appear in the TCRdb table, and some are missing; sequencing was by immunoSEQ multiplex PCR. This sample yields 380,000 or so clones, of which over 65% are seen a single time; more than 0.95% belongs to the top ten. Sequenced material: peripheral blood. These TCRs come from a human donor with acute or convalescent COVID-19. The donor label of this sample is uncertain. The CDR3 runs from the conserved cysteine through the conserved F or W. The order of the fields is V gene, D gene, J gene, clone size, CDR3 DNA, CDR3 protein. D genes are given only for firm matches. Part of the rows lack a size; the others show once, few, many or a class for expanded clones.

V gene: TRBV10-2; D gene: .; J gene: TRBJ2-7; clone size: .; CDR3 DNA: TGCGCCAGCAGGTGGAGCGACTCCTACGAGCAGTACTTC; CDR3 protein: CASRWSDSYEQYF
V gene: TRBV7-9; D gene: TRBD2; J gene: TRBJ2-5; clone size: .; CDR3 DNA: TGTGCCAGCAGCGGTCTAGCGGGAGAGACCCAGTACTTC; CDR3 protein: CASSGLAGETQYF
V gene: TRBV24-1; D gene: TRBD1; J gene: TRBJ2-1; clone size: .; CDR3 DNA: TGTGCCACCAGTGTCGGGACAGGGGGCTCAAGGGTCAATGAGCAGTTCTTC; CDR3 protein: CATSVGTGGSRVNEQFF
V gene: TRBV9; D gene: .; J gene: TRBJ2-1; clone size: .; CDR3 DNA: TGTGCCAGCAGCTCATGGAGCTCCTACAATGAGCAGTTCTTC; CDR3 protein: CASSSWSSYNEQFF
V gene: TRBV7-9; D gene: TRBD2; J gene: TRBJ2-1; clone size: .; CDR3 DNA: TGTGCCAGCAGCTCCGGTTCAACGGCGGGAGTTGGAGAGCAGTTCTTC; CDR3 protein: CASSSGSTAGVGEQFF
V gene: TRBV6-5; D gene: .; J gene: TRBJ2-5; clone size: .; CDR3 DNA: TGTGCCAGCAGACAAGATACGGAGACCCAGTACTTC; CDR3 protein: CASRQDTETQYF
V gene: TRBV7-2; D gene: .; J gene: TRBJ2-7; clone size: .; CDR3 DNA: TGTGCCAGCAGCTTGGGGGGAGGCCCCCTCTACGAGCAGTACTTC; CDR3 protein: CASSLGGGPLYEQYF
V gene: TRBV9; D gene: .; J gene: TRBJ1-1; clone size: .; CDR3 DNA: TGTGCCAGCAGCGTAGCTGGAGTCGCGGGGGGCACTGAAGCTTTCTTT; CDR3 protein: CASSVAGVAGGTEAFF
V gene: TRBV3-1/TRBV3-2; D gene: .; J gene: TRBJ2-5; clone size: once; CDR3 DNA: TGTGCCAGCAACCCTCGCGGTCTCCAAGAGACCCAGTACTTC; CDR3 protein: CASNPRGLQETQYF
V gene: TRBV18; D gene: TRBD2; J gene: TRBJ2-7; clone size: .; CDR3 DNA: TGTGCCAGCTCAGGTCGGACTAGCGGGGCCGGTTACTTC; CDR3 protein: CASSGRTSGAGYF
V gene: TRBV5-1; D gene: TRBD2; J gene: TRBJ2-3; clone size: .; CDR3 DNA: TGCGCCAGCAGGCCAGCGGGGAGGCGCACAGATACGCAGTATTTT; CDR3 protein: CASRPAGRRTDTQYF
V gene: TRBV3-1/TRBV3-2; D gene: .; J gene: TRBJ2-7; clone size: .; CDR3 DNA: TGTGCCAGCAGCCGCACCGGGACAACTAGGGGCTACGAGCAGTACTTC; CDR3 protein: CASSRTGTTRGYEQYF
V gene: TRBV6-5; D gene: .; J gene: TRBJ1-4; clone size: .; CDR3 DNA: TGTGCCAGCCGGCGAGCGTTAGTGAGGGAAAAACTGTTTTTT; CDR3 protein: CASRRALVREKLFF
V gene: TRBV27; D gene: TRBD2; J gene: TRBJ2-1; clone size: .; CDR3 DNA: TGTGCCAGCAGTTTATTTGGAGCGGGGGGCCTAAATGAGCAGTTCTTC; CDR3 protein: CASSLFGAGGLNEQFF
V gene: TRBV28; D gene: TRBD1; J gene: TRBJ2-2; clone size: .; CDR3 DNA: TGTGCCAGCAGCAAAACCGGGACAGGGTTTTCCGGGGAGCTGTTTTTT; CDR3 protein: CASSKTGTGFSGELFF
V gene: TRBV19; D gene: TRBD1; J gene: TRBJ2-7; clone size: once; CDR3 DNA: TGTGCCAGTAGTACCGGCTTAGGTAGGGGGCCCGAGCAGTACTTC; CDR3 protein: CASSTGLGRGPEQYF
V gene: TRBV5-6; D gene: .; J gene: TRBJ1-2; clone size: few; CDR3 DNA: TGTGCCAGCAGCTTGGTAGGCCGGGATACCATACGCTACACCTTC; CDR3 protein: CASSLVGRDTIRYTF
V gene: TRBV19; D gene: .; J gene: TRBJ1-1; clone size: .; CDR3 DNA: TGTGCCAGTATCGACCCCGGGGCGGGGGGCGAAGCTTTCTTT; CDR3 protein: CASIDPGAGGEAFF
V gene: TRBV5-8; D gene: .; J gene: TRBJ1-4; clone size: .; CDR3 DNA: TGTGCCAGCAGCTTGGACAGCCGTGCAACTAATGAAAAACTGTTTTTT; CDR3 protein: CASSLDSRATNEKLFF
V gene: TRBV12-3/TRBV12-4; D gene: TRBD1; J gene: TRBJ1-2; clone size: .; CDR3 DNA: TGTGCCAGCAGTGCCAGGACAGGGCATGGCTACACCTTC; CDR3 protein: CASSARTGHGYTF
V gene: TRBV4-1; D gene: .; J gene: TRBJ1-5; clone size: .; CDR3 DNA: TGCGCCAGCAGCCTGAGGCAGGGGCAGCCCCAGCATTTT; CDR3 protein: CASSLRQGQPQHF
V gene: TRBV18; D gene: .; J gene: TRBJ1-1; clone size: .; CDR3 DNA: TGTGCCAGCTCGCTTAACGGGCAGGCTGGAAGGGGTCGTTTTGAAGCTTTCTTT; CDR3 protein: CASSLNGQAGRGRFEAFF
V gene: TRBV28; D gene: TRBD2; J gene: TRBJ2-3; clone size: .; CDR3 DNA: TGTGCCAGCAGTCGTGCGGGGGGGCGGGGCACAGATACGCAGTATTTT; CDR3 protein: CASSRAGGRGTDTQYF
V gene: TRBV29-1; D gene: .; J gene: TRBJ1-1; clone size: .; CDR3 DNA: TGCAGCGGGGGGACCAGGGTGGCGAACACTGAAGCTTTCTTT; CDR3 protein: CSGGTRVANTEAFF
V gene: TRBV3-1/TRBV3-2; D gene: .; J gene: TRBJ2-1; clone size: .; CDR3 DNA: TGTGCCAGCAGCCAAAAAGGGGCCGGGCGTGAGCAGTTCTTC; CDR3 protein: CASSQKGAGREQFF
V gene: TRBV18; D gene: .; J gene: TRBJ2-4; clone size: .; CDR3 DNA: TGTGCCAGCTCACCAAACAGGGCGGACAAAAACATTCAGTACTTC; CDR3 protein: CASSPNRADKNIQYF
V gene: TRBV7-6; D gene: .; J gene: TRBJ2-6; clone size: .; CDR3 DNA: TGTGCCAGCAGCTTACGGGGGTCTGGGGCCAACGTCCTGACTTTC; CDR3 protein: CASSLRGSGANVLTF
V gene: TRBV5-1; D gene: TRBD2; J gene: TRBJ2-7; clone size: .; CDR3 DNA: TGCGCCAGCAGCTTGGGACTAGCGGGGGCCTACGAGCAGTACTTC; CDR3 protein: CASSLGLAGAYEQYF
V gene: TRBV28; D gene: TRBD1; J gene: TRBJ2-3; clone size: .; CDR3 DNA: TGTGCCAGCAGTTCCCCTGGGACAGGGGGCGGATCAAGGACGCAGTATTTT; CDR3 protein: CASSSPGTGGGSRTQYF
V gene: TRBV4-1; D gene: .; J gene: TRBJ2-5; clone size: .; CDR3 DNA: TGCGCCAGCAGACTGGACAGCGACCAAGAGACCCAGTACTTC; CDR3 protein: CASRLDSDQETQYF
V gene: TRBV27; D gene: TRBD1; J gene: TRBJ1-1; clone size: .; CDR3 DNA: TGTGCCAGCAGTTCAGTGGACAGGGAAGCTTTCTTT; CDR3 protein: CASSSVDREAFF
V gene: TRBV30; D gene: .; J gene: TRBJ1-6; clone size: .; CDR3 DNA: TGTGCCTGGAGTGGACCGGAGAGCTCCTATAATTCACCCCTCCACTTT; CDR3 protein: CAWSGPESSYNSPLHF
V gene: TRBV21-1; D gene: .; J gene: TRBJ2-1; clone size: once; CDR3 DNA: TGTGCCAGCAGCAAACTCCCAAGAGCCTACAATGAGCAGTTCTTC; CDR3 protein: CASSKLPRAYNEQFF
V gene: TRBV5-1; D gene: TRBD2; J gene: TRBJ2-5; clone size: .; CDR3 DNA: TGCGCCAGCAGCTTGGGGGGATTAGCGGGAGGGCCGCAAGAGACCCAGTACTTC; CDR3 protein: CASSLGGLAGGPQETQYF
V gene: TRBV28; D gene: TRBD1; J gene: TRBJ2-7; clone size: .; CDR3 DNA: TGTGCCAGCAGATCCGTCCGGGACAGGAGGCACTACGAGCAGTACTTC; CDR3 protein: CASRSVRDRRHYEQYF
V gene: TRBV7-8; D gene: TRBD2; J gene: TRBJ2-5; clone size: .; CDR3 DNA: TGTGCCAGCAGCCGTATAGCGGGGGGGTGGGAGACCCAGTACTTC; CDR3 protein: CASSRIAGGWETQYF
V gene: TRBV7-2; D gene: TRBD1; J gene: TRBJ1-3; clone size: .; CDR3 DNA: TGTGCCAGCAGCTTTGGGACAGGGCTTCCCCCAATATATTTT; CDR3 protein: CASSFGTGLPPIYF
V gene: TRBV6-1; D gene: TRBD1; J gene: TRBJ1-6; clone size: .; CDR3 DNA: TGTGCCAGCAGTGGACAGGGGGCGATTCCTACTTCACCCCTCCACTTT; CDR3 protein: CASSGQGAIPTSPLHF
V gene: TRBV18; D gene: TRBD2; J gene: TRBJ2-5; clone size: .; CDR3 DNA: TGTGCCAGCTCACCAAGCGGGGGGCAAGAGACCCAGTACTTC; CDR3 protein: CASSPSGGQETQYF
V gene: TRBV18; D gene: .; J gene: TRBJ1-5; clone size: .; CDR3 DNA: TGTGCCAGCTCACCTCCGGGTCAGCGAGGAAATCAGCCCCAGCATTTT; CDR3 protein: CASSPPGQRGNQPQHF
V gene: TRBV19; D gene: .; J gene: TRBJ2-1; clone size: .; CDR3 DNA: TGTGCCAGTAGCGCCTATCAAGAGCAGTTCTTC; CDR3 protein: CASSAYQEQFF
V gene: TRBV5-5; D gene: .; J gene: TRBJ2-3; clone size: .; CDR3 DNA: TGTGCCAGCAGCTTGGGGCATCCCACAGATACGCAGTATTTT; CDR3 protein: CASSLGHPTDTQYF
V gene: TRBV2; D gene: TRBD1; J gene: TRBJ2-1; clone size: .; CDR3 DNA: TGTGCCAGCTACCGGGACAGGTTTGATGAGCAGTTCTTC; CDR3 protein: CASYRDRFDEQFF
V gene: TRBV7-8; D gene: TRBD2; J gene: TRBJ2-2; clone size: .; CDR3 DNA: TGTGCCAGCAGCTTCCCCGGGAGGGCGGCCGGGGAGCTGTTTTTT; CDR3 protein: CASSFPGRAAGELFF
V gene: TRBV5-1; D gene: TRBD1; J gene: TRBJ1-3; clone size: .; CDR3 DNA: TGCGCCAGCAGCTTGGGAGGGGGCGCTTCTGGAAACACCATATATTTT; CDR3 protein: CASSLGGGASGNTIYF
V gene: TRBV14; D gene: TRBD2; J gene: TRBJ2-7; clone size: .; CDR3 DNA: TGTGCCAGCAGAAGAAGCGGGAATCAGTACGAGCAGTACTTC; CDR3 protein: CASRRSGNQYEQYF
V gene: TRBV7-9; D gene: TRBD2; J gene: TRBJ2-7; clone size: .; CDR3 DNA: TGTGCCAGCAGCTTAGCGGCGGGAGTCTACGAGCAGTACTTC; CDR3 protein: CASSLAAGVYEQYF
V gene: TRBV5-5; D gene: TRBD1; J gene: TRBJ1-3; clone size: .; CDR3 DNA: TGTGCCAGCAGCCCACTCGCCCAGGGGGCCTCTGGAAACACCATATATTTT; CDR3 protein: CASSPLAQGASGNTIYF
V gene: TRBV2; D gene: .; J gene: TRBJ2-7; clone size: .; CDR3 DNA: TGTGCCAGCCTCGTTTTGAACCGGGGGAAGATTAGCTCCTACGAGCAGTACTTC; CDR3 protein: CASLVLNRGKISSYEQYF
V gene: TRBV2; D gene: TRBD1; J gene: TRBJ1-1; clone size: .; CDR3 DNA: TGTGCCAGTCGCCTCAACAGGGGGTCGGTCACTGAAGCTTTCTTT; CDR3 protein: CASRLNRGSVTEAFF
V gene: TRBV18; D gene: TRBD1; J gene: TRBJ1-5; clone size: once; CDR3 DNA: TGTGCCAGCTCACCTCAGGGGGGTGTCGATCAGCCCCAGCATTTT; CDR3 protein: CASSPQGGVDQPQHF
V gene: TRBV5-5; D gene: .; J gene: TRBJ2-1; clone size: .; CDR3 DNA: TGTGCCAGCAGCTTTCCTTCCTACAATGAGCAGTTCTTC; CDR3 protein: CASSFPSYNEQFF
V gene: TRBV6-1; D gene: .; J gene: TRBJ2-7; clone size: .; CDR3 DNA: TGTGCCAGCAGTGTTGGCACAGGCCCTAGGTATTACGAGCAGTACTTC; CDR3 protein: CASSVGTGPRYYEQYF
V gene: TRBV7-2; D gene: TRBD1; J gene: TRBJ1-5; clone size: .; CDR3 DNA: TGTGCCAGCAGCTCCGGTACAGGGGGCGGTTATCAGCCCCAGCATTTT; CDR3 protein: CASSSGTGGGYQPQHF